This T cell receptor (beta chain) was retrieved from a study of blood T cell repertoires in COVID-19. The germline V and J ends were trimmed by 2 bases and 13 bases, with 10 bases remaining between them. From germline, CDR1 is SGHRS and CDR2 YFSETQ. The CDR3 contains 11 residues. This table comes from immunoSEQ multiplex PCR, and its TCRdb copy is limited to in-frame clones, with some not included. This sample yields 80,000 to 95,000 clones, of which roughly 90% are seen a single time; approximately 3.6% belongs to the top ten. The clonotype comes from a woman aged 70-85 years with acute or convalescent COVID-19. The chain joins TRBV5-1 to TRBJ2-1, with D tentatively TRBD1 (5 bases). Sequencing was done on a sample of peripheral blood. The CDR3 reads CASSFDSVQFF. CDR3 nucleotide sequence: TGCGCCAGCAGCTTCGACAGTGTACAGTTCTTC.